These 27 T cell receptor beta chains came from one sample sequenced in a study of blood T cell repertoires in COVID-19. The method was immunoSEQ multiplex PCR; TCRdb's version includes in-frame clones alone and lacks a portion of them. The sample has 330,000 or so clones; approximately 84% are singletons. Sequenced: PBMCs or T cells enriched from blood (not recorded which). The receptors derive from a woman aged 25-40 years who had recovered from COVID-19.

In regard to this clone: An end of the junction differs from the germline gene, which may be a read error. This chain links TRBV7-7 with TRBJ2-1; TRBD2 matches 12 bases. In germline, CDR1 is SSHAT, CDR2 FNYEAQ (reference sequence). CDR3 length: 19 residues. For the CDR3, the DNA is TGTGCTAGCAGCTTAGATCTCGCTAGCGGGGGGGGGTCCTACAATGAGCAGTTCTTC. Translation gives CASSLDLASGGGSYNEQFF.

The gene calls are TRBV27 and TRBJ2-1; TRBD2 agrees at 11 bases. Germline assignment: CDR1 MNHEY and CDR2 SMNVEV (reference sequence). This CDR3 has 16 residues. Trimming took 1 base from V and 5 from J; bases not matched to a gene: 4. The CDR3 sequence: CASSLLGTSGNNEQFF. CDR3 bases: TGTGCCAGCAGTTTATTGGGGACTAGCGGTAACAATGAGCAGTTCTTC.

This chain uses TRBV20-1 with TRBJ1-1, with D unclear. CDR1 is DFQATT and CDR2 is SNEGSKA in the germline V gene (reference sequence). The CDR3 consists of 11 residues. V was cut by 5 bases and J by 5 bases, with 9 bases left in between. In nucleotides, the CDR3 is TGCAGTGCTGCGGAGCGGACTGAAGCTTTCTTT. Protein sequence: CSAAERTEAFF.

The chain links TRBV4-1 to TRBJ1-1; TRBD1 aligns across 11 bases. The trim removed 3 bases at V and 5 bases at J, leaving 11 bases unmatched. The germline gives CDR1 MGHRA, CDR2 YSYEKL. CDR3 length equals 17 residues. CDR3 sequence (DNA): TGCGCCAGCAGCCACGAAGCCGGACAGGGGGCAGGGACTGAAGCTTTCTTT. Translated, it gives CASSHEAGQGAGTEAFF.

V usage is TRBV7-2 and J usage is TRBJ2-7, with D perhaps TRBD2 (6 bases). CDR3 length: 15 residues. V was shortened by 5 bases and J by 2 bases, with 16 bases between the two germline ends. In germline, CDR1 is SGHTA, CDR2 FQGNSA. CDR3 coding DNA: TGTGCCAGCAGCCGGGCGGGGCAGACTACCTACGAGCAGTACTTC. Its protein is CASSRAGQTTYEQYF.

V usage is TRBV2 and J usage is TRBJ2-5; no reliable D call. V was trimmed by 5 bases and J by 5 bases, leaving 12 bases between them. Germline CDR1 SNHLY, CDR2 FYNNEI. The CDR3 loop spans 13 amino acids. The DNA for the CDR3 is TGTGCCAGCAGTATTTACAGTGGGGAGACCCAGTACTTC. Protein sequence: CASSIYSGETQYF.

The gene calls are TRBV7-8 and TRBJ2-7, with 7 positions matching TRBD2. The V segment lost 4 bases and the J segment 4 bases; nucleotides outside the gene matches: 7. CDR3 length: 14 residues. Per the germline V gene, CDR1 is SGHVS and CDR2 is FQNEAQ. The chain's CDR3 is CASSSRRGLYEQYF. As DNA, the CDR3 is TGTGCCAGCAGCTCACGGCGGGGGTTGTACGAGCAGTACTTC.

The gene calls are TRBV4-1 and TRBJ2-7; D unresolved. V lost 0 bases to trimming and J lost 6 bases, with 12 bases between them. The CDR3 sequence is 14 residues long. Germline lookup yields CDR1 MGHRA and CDR2 YSYEKL. CDR3 bases: TGCGCCAGCAGCCAAGAGGCGGCCAATCGCGAGCAGTACTTC. Amino acids: CASSQEAANREQYF.

This clone was picked up a small number of times. The V call is TRBV4-1, the J call TRBJ1-1, with 10 nucleotides matching TRBD1. Germline loops: CDR1 MGHRA, CDR2 YSYEKL. The CDR3 runs 17 residues. V trimming: 1 base; J trimming: 5 bases; junction bases outside the gene matches: 10. The CDR3 sequence: CASSQGVSRTGGTEAFF. CDR3 DNA: TGCGCCAGCAGCCAAGGAGTCAGTAGGACAGGGGGGACTGAAGCTTTCTTT.

The chain employs TRBV28 and TRBJ2-1, with D tentatively TRBD2 (6 bases). V lost 5 bases and J lost 1, with 15 bases in between. This CDR3 region has 16 residues. CDR1 is MDHEN and CDR2 is SYDVKM in the germline V gene. The CDR3 DNA is TGTGCCAGCAGTGGTGCCGGGAGCGGATCCTACAATGAGCAGTTCTTC. Protein sequence: CASSGAGSGSYNEQFF. Using reference TRBV28 and TRBJ2-1 for the parts outside the CDR3, the full variable domain is DVKVTQSSRYLVKRTGEKVFLECVQDMDHENMFWYRQDPGLGLRLIYFSYDVKMKEKGDIPEGYSVSREKKERFSLILESASTNQTSMYLCASSGAGSGSYNEQFFGPGTRLTVL.

This chain connects TRBV6-5 to TRBJ1-2, with D unresolved. Germline V CDR1 and CDR2: MNHEY, SVGAGI. Trimming removed 6 bases at V and 0 bases at J, with 11 bases between. This CDR3 has 14 residues. The CDR3: CASRTEYPNYGYTF. CDR3 nucleotides: TGTGCCAGCAGAACCGAGTACCCTAACTATGGCTACACCTTC.

V gene TRBV7-9 combines with J gene TRBJ1-6; 8 positions agree with TRBD1. The CDR3 totals 15 residues. J gave up 7 bases and V 2 bases, and 4 bases lay outside the gene matches. Per germline, CDR1 SEHNR and CDR2 FQNEAQ (reference sequence). CDR3 loop: CASSLTQGANSPLHF. CDR3 DNA: TGTGCCAGCAGCTTAACCCAGGGGGCGAATTCACCCCTCCACTTT.

This chain uses TRBV7-9 with TRBJ1-2; TRBD1 might be the D (6 bases). V lost 6 bases and J 0 bases, leaving 14 bases between the germline ends. CDR1 and CDR2 from the germline V gene are SEHNR and FQNEAQ (reference sequence). The CDR3 runs 15 residues. CDR3 DNA: TGTGCCAGCAGAGATCACAGGGTTTCTAACTATGGCTACACCTTC. Translating gives CASRDHRVSNYGYTF. Combining the CDR3 with reference TRBV7-9 and TRBJ1-2 gives the whole variable domain DTGVSQNPRHKITKRGQNVTFRCDPISEHNRLYWYRQTLGQGPEFLTYFQNEAQLEKSRLLSDRFSAERPKGSFSTLEIQRTEQGDSAMYLCASRDHRVSNYGYTFGSGTRLTVV.

The genes are TRBV7-9 and TRBJ2-1; 10 bases are a match to TRBD2. The CDR3 is 16 residues long. V dropped 1 base and J dropped 8; count of bases not matched to a gene: 8. Germline V gene lookup returns CDR1 SEHNR and CDR2 FQNEAQ (reference sequence). CDR3 sequence: CASSLVPSGSMDEQFF. The CDR3 DNA follows: TGTGCCAGCAGCTTAGTCCCTAGCGGGAGTATGGATGAGCAGTTCTTC.

CDR3 region: CASRKGESTEAFF. For the CDR3, the DNA is TGTGCCAGCAGAAAGGGGGAAAGCACTGAAGCTTTCTTT. The J gene is TRBJ1-1, the V gene TRBV28; D is perhaps TRBD1 (6 bases). This CDR3 has 13 residues. The germline V and J ends were trimmed by 6 bases and 4 bases, with 12 bases remaining between them. CDR1 and CDR2 from the germline V gene are MDHEN and SYDVKM.

The J gene is TRBJ2-7, the V gene TRBV5-4, with 15 bases aligning to TRBD2. The CDR3 covers 14 residues. Germline CDR1 and CDR2: SGHNT and YYREEE (reference sequence). V lost 7 bases and J lost 3; bases outside the gene matches: 2. CDR3 region: CASWTSGRGYEQYF. For the CDR3, the DNA is TGTGCCAGCTGGACTAGCGGGAGGGGCTACGAGCAGTACTTC.

The V and J genes are TRBV29-1 and TRBJ2-7, with 9 nucleotides matching TRBD2. Germline CDR1 SQVTM, CDR2 ANQGSEA. The CDR3 totals 14 residues. Trimming removed 4 bases from V and 1 base from J; junction bases left unmatched: 5. CDR3 DNA: TGCAGCGTTGGGACTAGCGAGAGTTCCTACGAGCAGTACTTC. This sequence encodes CSVGTSESSYEQYF.

The CDR3: CASRDSYSGNTIYF. In DNA form, the CDR3 reads TGCGCCAGCAGGGACAGCTACTCTGGAAACACCATATATTTT. The rearrangement joins TRBV5-1 to TRBJ1-3; tentatively, D is TRBD1 (6 bases). The V gene lost 5 bases and the J gene lost 0 bases, with 9 bases spanning the gap. This CDR3 is built from 14 residues. Germline assignment: CDR1 SGHRS and CDR2 YFSETQ.

This clone was picked up one time. The chain combines TRBV7-9 with TRBJ2-1; 13 positions match TRBD2. V lost 5 bases and J lost 9; bases outside the gene matches: 10. CDR1 and CDR2 from the germline V gene are SEHNR and FQNEAQ (reference sequence). The CDR3 has 16 amino acids. The CDR3 bases are TGTGCCAGCAGCCCACCGGGACTAGCGGGGACCAGTGAGCAGTTCTTC. This sequence encodes CASSPPGLAGTSEQFF.

V usage is TRBV11-2 and J usage is TRBJ2-4; 8 bases align to TRBD2. V dropped 5 bases and J dropped 9; count of bases not matched to a gene: 9. This CDR3 contains 14 residues. From germline, CDR1 is SGHAT and CDR2 FQNNGV. The CDR3 reads CASSPPGLEFIQYF. CDR3 DNA: TGTGCCAGCAGCCCCCCGGGACTAGAGTTCATTCAGTACTTC.

The genes are TRBV19 and TRBJ1-5, with a weak D call TRBD1 (6 bases). The germline gives CDR1 LNHDA, CDR2 SQIVND (reference sequence). Between the trimmed V and J ends, which lost 6 bases and 6 bases, there was a span of 18 bases. This CDR3 region has 15 residues. CDR3 in DNA: TGTGCCAGTAGCAGTCACAGGGACGCGGCTCAGCCCCAGCATTTT. This codes for CASSSHRDAAQPQHF.

DNA for the CDR3: TGTGCCAGCAGCTTAGTCAGGGACGAGCAGTACTTC. This gives the protein CASSLVRDEQYF. The genes are TRBV7-9 and TRBJ2-7; D might be TRBD1 (5 bases). Per germline, CDR1 SEHNR and CDR2 FQNEAQ (reference sequence). The CDR3 has 12 amino acids. Trimming pared 1 base from V and 5 bases from J, leaving 6 bases between.

V and J are TRBV9 and TRBJ2-6, with D uncertain. Germline V gives CDR1 SGDLS, CDR2 YYNGEE. This CDR3 region has 15 residues. V was cut by 0 bases and J by 1 base, with 5 bases left in between. The CDR3 is CASSVESSGANVLTF. The CDR3 bases are TGTGCCAGCAGCGTAGAGAGTTCTGGGGCCAACGTCCTGACTTTC.

This clone has a single count. The chain has TRBV5-8 and TRBJ1-1; the D is unclear. The CDR3 totals 12 residues. Trimming stripped 3 bases from V and 7 bases from J, with 10 bases between. Germline values: CDR1 SGHTS, CDR2 YDEGEE. The CDR3 region is CASSSDGDEAFF. The CDR3 DNA reads TGTGCCAGCAGCTCAGACGGGGATGAAGCTTTCTTT.

The V call is TRBV19, the J call TRBJ2-1, with 12 nucleotides matching TRBD2. Germline V lookup: CDR1 LNHDA, CDR2 SQIVND (reference sequence). The CDR3 runs to 15 residues. After removal of 10 bases from V and 4 bases from J, the junction contained 8 bases not matched to a gene. The CDR3 sequence: CATDAGTSGYNEQFF. The CDR3 DNA reads TGTGCCACCGACGCCGGGACTAGCGGGTACAATGAGCAGTTCTTC.

The chain is built from TRBV9 and TRBJ2-1; D not certain. CDR1 and CDR2 (germline): SGDLS, YYNGEE. CDR3 size: 15 residues. V shed 0 bases and J shed 3 bases, with 10 bases lying between them. CDR3 bases: TGTGCCAGCAGCGTAGATGCTAGAAGCTACAATGAGCAGTTCTTC. Protein: CASSVDARSYNEQFF.

The chain combines TRBV6-5 with TRBJ1-6, with 7 bases fitting TRBD1. This CDR3 contains 14 residues. The germline gives CDR1 MNHEY, CDR2 SVGAGI. Germline trimming cut 3 bases from V and 8 bases from J; bases unmatched to any gene: 4. CDR3 nucleotides: TGTGCCAGCAGTTATTGGCAGGGGGATTCACCCCTCCACTTT. Its translation is CASSYWQGDSPLHF.